A selection of T cell receptor beta chains follows, all from one sample in a study of cytomegalovirus exposure and HLA in healthy donors. Libraries were prepared by immunoSEQ multiplex PCR; TCRdb keeps only in-frame clonotypes and omits some of them. This sample carries approximately 99,000 clones, approximately 86% of them seen once, and the ten largest clones take roughly 3%. Input material: PBMCs. The origin of the receptors is a young woman in good health and CMV-seronegative. CDR3s include the opening cysteine and the closing phenylalanine or tryptophan. D genes are given only for firm matches. Size is omitted from some rows. Given values are once, few, many or a class for expanded clones.

TRBJ2-3	NA	NA	TRBV1	15	CTSSQGLAGTDTQYF	TGCACCAGCAGCCAAGGACTAGCGGGCACAGATACGCAGTATTTT
TRBJ2-7	TRBD2	NA	TRBV20-1	11	CSAGLAGNQYF	TGCAGTGCGGGACTAGCGGGGAACCAGTACTTC
TRBJ2-1	TRBD1	NA	TRBV25-1	17	CASSDPRRDSESDEQFF	TGTGCCAGCAGTGACCCACGCCGGGACAGCGAATCTGATGAGCAGTTCTTC
TRBJ2-2	TRBD2	NA	TRBV9	15	CASSVGGGPGGELFF	TGTGCCAGCAGCGTAGGCGGGGGGCCTGGCGGGGAGCTGTTTTTT
TRBJ1-5	TRBD1	NA	TRBV27	17	CASSPGQGVRPNQPQHF	TGTGCCAGCAGCCCGGGACAGGGAGTAAGGCCAAATCAGCCCCAGCATTTT
TRBJ2-1	NA	few	TRBV9	19	CASSPRRARTEKPDNEQFF	TGTGCCAGCAGCCCCCGCAGGGCCCGAACGGAAAAACCTGACAATGAGCAGTTCTTC
TRBJ2-5	NA	NA	TRBV6-1	15	CASSELEGDVETQYF	TGTGCCAGCAGTGAATTGGAAGGAGATGTGGAGACCCAGTACTTC
TRBJ1-4	NA	NA	TRBV11-2	13	CASSLGEAEKLFF	TGTGCCAGCAGCTTGGGTGAGGCTGAAAAACTGTTTTTT
TRBJ1-2	TRBD1	NA	TRBV9	14	CASSVAGTGIGYTF	TGTGCCAGCAGCGTAGCCGGGACAGGGATCGGCTACACCTTC
TRBJ1-5	TRBD1	NA	TRBV2	13	CASRSTGGQPQHF	TGTGCCAGCAGATCGACAGGGGGTCAGCCCCAGCATTTT
TRBJ2-1	TRBD2	once	TRBV18	18	CASSPRTSGGESYNEQFF	TGTGCCAGCTCACCACGGACTAGCGGGGGGGAGTCCTACAATGAGCAGTTCTTC
TRBJ2-7	NA	NA	TRBV29-1	12	CSGGSGSYEQYF	TGCAGCGGCGGGTCAGGCTCCTACGAGCAGTACTTC
TRBJ2-1	TRBD1	once	TRBV5-1	16	CASSPGQILPYNEQFF	TGCGCCAGCAGCCCGGGACAGATACTACCCTACAATGAGCAGTTCTTC
TRBJ2-3	TRBD2	NA	TRBV9	15	CASSPIGGDVDTQYF	TGTGCCAGCAGCCCAATCGGGGGGGACGTAGATACGCAGTATTTT
TRBJ2-3	TRBD1	NA	TRBV5-1	13	CASKVRGTDTQYF	TGCGCCAGCAAGGTCAGGGGGACAGATACGCAGTATTTT
TRBJ2-3	NA	NA	TRBV18	16	CASSPPGGFYTDTQYF	TGTGCCAGCTCACCTCCCGGAGGTTTTTACACAGATACGCAGTATTTT
TRBJ2-6	TRBD1	NA	TRBV27	17	CASRLTGAPSGANVLTF	TGTGCCAGCAGGCTGACAGGGGCTCCCTCTGGGGCCAACGTCCTGACTTTC
TRBJ2-3	TRBD2	NA	TRBV7-3	18	CASSLERLAGGPGDTQYF	TGTGCCAGCAGCTTAGAGCGACTAGCGGGGGGGCCGGGAGATACGCAGTATTTT
TRBJ2-1	NA	NA	TRBV7-9	12	CASSTQDNEQFF	TGTGCCAGCAGCACACAGGACAATGAGCAGTTCTTC
TRBJ2-7	NA	NA	TRBV19	14	CASSKTDPVHEQYF	TGTGCCAGTAGTAAGACAGACCCAGTCCACGAGCAGTACTTC
TRBJ2-7	TRBD1	NA	TRBV19	14	CASSLQTGSYEQYF	TGTGCCAGTAGTCTCCAGACAGGGTCGTACGAGCAGTACTTC
TRBJ2-7	NA	NA	TRBV7-9	16	CASSLDVRVDGDEQYF	TGTGCCAGCAGCTTAGATGTTCGGGTCGACGGAGACGAGCAGTACTTC
TRBJ2-3	NA	NA	TRBV6-1	13	CATGHKWTDTQYF	TGTGCCACCGGACATAAGTGGACAGATACGCAGTATTTT
TRBJ2-2	TRBD1	NA	TRBV6-1	17	CASSEFYGGQDTGELFF	TGTGCCAGCAGTGAATTTTATGGGGGACAGGACACCGGGGAGCTGTTTTTT
TRBJ2-7	NA	NA	TRBV7-9	13	CASSSTRDYEQYF	TGTGCCAGCAGCTCGACCCGGGACTACGAGCAGTACTTC
TRBJ2-2	NA	NA	TRBV25-1	12	CASNTNTGELFF	TGTGCCAGCAATACGAACACCGGGGAGCTGTTTTTT
TRBJ2-6	NA	NA	TRBV29-1	15	CSVAGDKTGANVLTF	TGCAGCGTCGCGGGGGACAAGACTGGGGCCAACGTCCTGACTTTC
TRBJ1-4	NA	few	TRBV19	14	CASSNWAMNEKLFF	TGTGCCAGTAGTAATTGGGCGATGAATGAAAAACTGTTTTTT
TRBJ2-3	TRBD2	NA	TRBV7-8	15	CASSPLGRGADTQYF	TGTGCCAGCAGCCCCCTGGGGAGGGGAGCAGATACGCAGTATTTT
TRBJ1-1	NA	NA	TRBV11-2	11	CASSLGPGAFF	TGTGCCAGCAGCTTAGGTCCGGGAGCTTTCTTT
TRBJ1-1	NA	NA	TRBV18	15	CASSRTPDMNTEAFF	TGTGCCAGCTCACGGACACCTGACATGAACACTGAAGCTTTCTTT
TRBJ2-7	TRBD1	NA	TRBV29-1	18	CSGLTVSRQGEEYYEQYF	TGCAGCGGTCTTACCGTCTCGAGACAGGGCGAGGAGTACTACGAGCAGTACTTC
TRBJ1-5	NA	few	TRBV21-1	17	CASSKVCRRGSNQPQHF	TGTGCCAGCAGCAAAGTCTGCCGCAGGGGTAGCAATCAGCCCCAGCATTTT
TRBJ2-7	NA	NA	TRBV6-1	14	CASSDMDGTYEQYF	TGTGCCAGCAGTGACATGGACGGGACCTACGAGCAGTACTTC
TRBJ2-5	NA	NA	TRBV10-3	14	CAISESGTSETQYF	TGTGCCATCAGTGAGTCGGGGACATCGGAGACCCAGTACTTC
TRBJ1-3	NA	NA	TRBV25-1	16	CASSESRVTSGNTIYF	TGTGCCAGCAGTGAAAGTCGGGTGACCTCTGGAAACACCATATATTTT
TRBJ2-3	NA	NA	TRBV27	15	CASSPQTPKGDTQYF	TGTGCCAGCAGTCCCCAGACACCCAAAGGAGATACGCAGTATTTT
TRBJ1-1	TRBD1	NA	TRBV7-9	15	CASSPEGQMNTEAFF	TGTGCCAGCAGCCCCGAGGGACAGATGAACACTGAAGCTTTCTTT
TRBJ2-5	TRBD2	once	TRBV2	17	CASSDVRDAMGGETQYF	TGTGCCAGCAGTGACGTGAGGGACGCGATGGGAGGGGAGACCCAGTACTTC
TRBJ1-6	NA	NA	TRBV9	13	CASSVNSNSPLHF	TGTGCCAGCAGCGTGAACAGCAATTCACCCCTCCACTTT
TRBJ2-4	NA	NA	TRBV25-1	13	CASTPGAKNIQYF	TGTGCCAGCACCCCCGGGGCCAAAAACATTCAGTACTTC
TRBJ2-7	NA	NA	TRBV5-1	11	CASSFSHETYF	TGCGCCAGCAGCTTCAGTCACGAAACGTACTTC
TRBJ1-2	TRBD1	NA	TRBV29-1	13	CSVTSGQGDGYTF	TGCAGCGTTACGTCGGGACAGGGAGATGGCTACACCTTC
TRBJ1-6	TRBD1	NA	TRBV27	19	CASSLSVWDRLANNSPLHF	TGTGCCAGCAGTTTATCGGTGTGGGACAGACTAGCGAATAATTCACCCCTCCACTTT
TRBJ2-1	TRBD1	few	TRBV5-4	15	CASTEDRGAYNEQFF	TGTGCCAGCACCGAAGACAGGGGAGCCTACAATGAGCAGTTCTTC
TRBJ2-7	NA	NA	TRBV7-8	16	CASSLGGPDRPYEQYF	TGTGCCAGCAGCCTGGGAGGACCCGACCGTCCCTACGAGCAGTACTTC
TRBJ2-5	NA	NA	TRBV10-3	16	CAISDQGGGYQETQYF	TGTGCCATCAGTGATCAAGGGGGGGGGTACCAAGAGACCCAGTACTTC
TRBJ1-1	NA	NA	TRBV18	15	CASSPPDTFGTEAFF	TGTGCCAGCTCACCGCCTGACACCTTTGGGACTGAAGCTTTCTTT
TRBJ2-1	NA	NA	TRBV5-6	16	CASSLRGRGTYNEQFF	TGTGCCAGCAGCTTAAGGGGCAGGGGCACCTACAATGAGCAGTTCTTC
TRBJ2-5	NA	NA	TRBV27	16	CASSLSRPGGLWTQYF	TGTGCCAGCAGTTTGTCGCGGCCAGGGGGGTTGTGGACCCAGTACTTC
TRBJ2-1	TRBD1	NA	TRBV6-5	15	CASKQGPSSYNEQFF	TGTGCCAGCAAACAGGGGCCAAGCTCCTACAATGAGCAGTTCTTC
TRBJ2-5	NA	NA	TRBV2	13	CASVGLQQETQYF	TGTGCCAGTGTGGGACTCCAGCAAGAGACCCAGTACTTC
TRBJ2-5	TRBD2	NA	TRBV27	14	CASSLRSGGRSQYF	TGTGCCAGCAGTTTACGGAGCGGGGGCCGTTCCCAGTACTTC